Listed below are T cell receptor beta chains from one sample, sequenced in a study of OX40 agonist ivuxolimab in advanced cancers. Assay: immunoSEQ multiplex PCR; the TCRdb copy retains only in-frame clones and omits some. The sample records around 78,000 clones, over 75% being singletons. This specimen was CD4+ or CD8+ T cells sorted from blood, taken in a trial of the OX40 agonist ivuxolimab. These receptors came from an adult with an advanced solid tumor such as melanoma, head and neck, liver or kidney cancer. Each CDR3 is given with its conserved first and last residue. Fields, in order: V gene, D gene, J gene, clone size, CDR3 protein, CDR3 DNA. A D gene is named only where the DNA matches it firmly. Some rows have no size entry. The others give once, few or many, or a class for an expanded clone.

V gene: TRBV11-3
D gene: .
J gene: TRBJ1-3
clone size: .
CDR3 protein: CASSSGDRGSGNTIYF
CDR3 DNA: TGTGCCAGCAGCTCGGGCGACAGAGGATCCGGAAACACCATATATTTT

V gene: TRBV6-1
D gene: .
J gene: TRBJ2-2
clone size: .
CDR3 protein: CASSLAQGITGELFF
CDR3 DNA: TGTGCCAGCAGCCTAGCCCAGGGGATCACCGGGGAGCTGTTTTTT

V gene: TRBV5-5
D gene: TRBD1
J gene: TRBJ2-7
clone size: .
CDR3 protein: CASSGGTGSSYEQYF
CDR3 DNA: TGTGCCAGCAGCGGGGGGACAGGAAGCTCCTACGAGCAGTACTTC

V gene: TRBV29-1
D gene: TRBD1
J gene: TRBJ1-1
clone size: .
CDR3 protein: CSSTGGGNTEAFF
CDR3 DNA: TGCAGCTCTACAGGGGGAGGGAACACTGAAGCTTTCTTT

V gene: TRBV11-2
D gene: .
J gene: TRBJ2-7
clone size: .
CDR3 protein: CASSRGTTYEQYF
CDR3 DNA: TGTGCCAGCAGCAGGGGGACTACCTACGAGCAGTACTTC

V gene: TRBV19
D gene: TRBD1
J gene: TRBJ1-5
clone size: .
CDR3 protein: CASSAWDRGNQPQHF
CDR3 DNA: TGTGCCAGTAGTGCCTGGGACAGAGGTAATCAGCCCCAGCATTTT

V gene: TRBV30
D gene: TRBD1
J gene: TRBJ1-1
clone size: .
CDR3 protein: CAWSVRQGGTFF
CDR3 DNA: TGTGCCTGGAGTGTACGACAGGGGGGAACTTTCTTT

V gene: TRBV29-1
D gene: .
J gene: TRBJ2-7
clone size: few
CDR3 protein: CSVDLLGGYEQYF
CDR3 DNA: TGCAGCGTTGATCTCTTGGGCGGCTACGAGCAGTACTTC

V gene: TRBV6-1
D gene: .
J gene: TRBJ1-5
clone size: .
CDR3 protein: CASRRDYNQPQHF
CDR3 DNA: TGTGCCAGCCGGCGGGATTACAATCAGCCCCAGCATTTT

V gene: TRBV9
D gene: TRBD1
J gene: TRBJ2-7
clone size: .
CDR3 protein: CASSKGQGNYEQYF
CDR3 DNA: TGTGCCAGCAGCAAGGGACAGGGCAACTACGAGCAGTACTTC

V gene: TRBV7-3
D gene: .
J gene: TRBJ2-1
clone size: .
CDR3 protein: CASSLGRPYNEQFF
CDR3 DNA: TGTGCCAGCAGCTTGGGGAGGCCATACAATGAGCAGTTCTTC

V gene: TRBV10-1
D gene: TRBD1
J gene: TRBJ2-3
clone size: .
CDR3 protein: CASSPSRGRGDTQYF
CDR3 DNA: TGCGCCAGCAGTCCAAGCAGGGGGCGTGGAGATACGCAGTATTTT

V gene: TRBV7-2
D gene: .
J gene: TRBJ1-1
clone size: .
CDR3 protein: CASRDYTEAFF
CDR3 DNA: TGTGCCAGCAGGGACTACACTGAAGCTTTCTTT

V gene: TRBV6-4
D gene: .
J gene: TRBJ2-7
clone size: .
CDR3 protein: CASSDRPPYEQYF
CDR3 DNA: TGTGCCAGCAGTGACCGGCCACCCTACGAGCAGTACTTC

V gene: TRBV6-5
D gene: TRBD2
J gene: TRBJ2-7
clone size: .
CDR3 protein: CASSREGLAYEQYF
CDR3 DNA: TGTGCCAGCAGCCGAGAGGGACTAGCCTACGAGCAGTACTTC

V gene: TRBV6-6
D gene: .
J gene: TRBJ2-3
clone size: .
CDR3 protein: CASRAATDTQYF
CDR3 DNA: TGTGCCAGCAGGGCCGCCACAGATACGCAGTATTTT

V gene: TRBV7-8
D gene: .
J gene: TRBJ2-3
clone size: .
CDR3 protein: CASSSSDVYDTRYF
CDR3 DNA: TGTGCCAGCAGCTCCTCGGACGTTTATGATACGCGGTATTTT

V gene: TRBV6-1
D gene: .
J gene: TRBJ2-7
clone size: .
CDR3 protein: CACSLVGSYEQYF
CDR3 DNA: TGTGCCTGCTCCTTGGTCGGGTCCTACGAGCAGTACTTC

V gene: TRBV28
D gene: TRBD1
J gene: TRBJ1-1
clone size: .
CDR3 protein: CASREGQAKNTEAFF
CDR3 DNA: TGTGCCAGCAGAGAGGGACAGGCCAAGAACACTGAAGCTTTCTTT

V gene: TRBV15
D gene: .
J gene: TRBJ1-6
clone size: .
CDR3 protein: CATSYGAGNSPLHF
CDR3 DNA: TGTGCCACCAGCTACGGGGCCGGTAATTCACCCCTCCACTTT

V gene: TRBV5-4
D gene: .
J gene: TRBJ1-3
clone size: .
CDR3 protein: CASSSRRGLAGNTIYF
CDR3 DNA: TGTGCCAGCAGCAGTAGGCGAGGGCTGGCAGGAAACACCATATATTTT

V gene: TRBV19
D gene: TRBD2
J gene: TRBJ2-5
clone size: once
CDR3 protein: CASRPSGSLGETQYF
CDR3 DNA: TGTGCCAGTAGACCAAGCGGGAGCCTTGGAGAGACCCAGTACTTC

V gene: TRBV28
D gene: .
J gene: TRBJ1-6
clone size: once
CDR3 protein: CASRRSVRVSYNSPLHF
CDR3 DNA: TGTGCCAGCAGGAGGTCGGTCAGGGTCAGCTATAATTCACCCCTCCACTTT

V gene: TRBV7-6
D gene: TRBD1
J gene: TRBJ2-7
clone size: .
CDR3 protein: CASSLGQGLAYEQYF
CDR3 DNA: TGTGCCAGCAGCTTAGGACAGGGGCTAGCCTACGAGCAGTACTTC

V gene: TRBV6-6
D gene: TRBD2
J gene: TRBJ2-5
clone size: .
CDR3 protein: CASSSLGLEETQYF
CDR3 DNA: TGTGCCAGCAGTTCTCTGGGACTAGAGGAGACCCAGTACTTC

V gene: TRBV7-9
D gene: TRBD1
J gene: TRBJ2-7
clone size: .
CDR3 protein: CASSFPPGQGRAEQYF
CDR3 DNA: TGTGCCAGCAGCTTCCCCCCGGGACAGGGAAGGGCCGAGCAGTACTTC

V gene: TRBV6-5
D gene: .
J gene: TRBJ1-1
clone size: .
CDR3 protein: CASSYRQRNTEAFF
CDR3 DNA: TGTGCCAGCAGTTATAGGCAGAGGAACACTGAAGCTTTCTTT

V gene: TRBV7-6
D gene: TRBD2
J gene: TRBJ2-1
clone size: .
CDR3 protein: CASSFGSGRFDEQFF
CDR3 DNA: TGTGCCAGCAGCTTCGGAAGCGGGAGGTTCGATGAGCAGTTCTTC

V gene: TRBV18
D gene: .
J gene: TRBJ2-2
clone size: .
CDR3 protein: CASSLTQDSRTGELFF
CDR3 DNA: TGTGCCAGCTCGCTCACCCAGGACAGCCGCACCGGGGAGCTGTTTTTT

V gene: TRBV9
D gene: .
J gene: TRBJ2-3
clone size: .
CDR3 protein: CARGRSTDTQYF
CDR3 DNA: TGTGCCAGAGGGCGTAGCACAGATACGCAGTATTTT

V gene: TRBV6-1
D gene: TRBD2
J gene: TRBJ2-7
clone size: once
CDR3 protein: CASSDSGRAWYEQYF
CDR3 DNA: TGTGCCAGCAGTGATAGCGGGAGGGCCTGGTACGAGCAGTACTTC

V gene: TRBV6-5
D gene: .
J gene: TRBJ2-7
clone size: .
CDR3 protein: CASRGFNEQYF
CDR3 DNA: TGTGCCTCCAGGGGTTTCAACGAGCAGTACTTC

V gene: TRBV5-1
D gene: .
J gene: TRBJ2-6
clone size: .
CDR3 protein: CASSFQVQPNVLTF
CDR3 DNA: TGCGCCAGCAGCTTCCAGGTCCAACCCAACGTCCTGACTTTC

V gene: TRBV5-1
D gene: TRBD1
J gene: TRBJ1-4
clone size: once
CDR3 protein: CASSLGQGAPNEKLFF
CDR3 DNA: TGCGCCAGCAGCTTGGGACAGGGGGCACCTAATGAAAAACTGTTTTTT

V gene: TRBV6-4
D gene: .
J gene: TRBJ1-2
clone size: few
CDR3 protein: CASSQGFNYGYTF
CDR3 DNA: TGTGCCAGCAGTCAGGGATTTAACTATGGCTACACCTTC

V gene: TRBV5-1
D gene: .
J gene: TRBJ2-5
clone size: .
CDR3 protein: CASSSMDRKETQYF
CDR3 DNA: TGCGCCAGCAGCTCCATGGACAGAAAAGAGACCCAGTACTTC

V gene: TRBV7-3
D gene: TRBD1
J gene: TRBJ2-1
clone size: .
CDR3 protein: CASSLRGQVYNEQFF
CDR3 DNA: TGTGCCAGCAGCTTAAGGGGACAGGTATACAATGAGCAGTTCTTC

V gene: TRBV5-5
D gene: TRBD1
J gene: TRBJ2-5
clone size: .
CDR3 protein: CASTPGQGAWETQYF
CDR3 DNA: TGTGCCAGCACCCCGGGACAGGGGGCTTGGGAGACCCAGTACTTC

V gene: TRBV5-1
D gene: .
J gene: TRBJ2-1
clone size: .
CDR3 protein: CASSSDLASYYNEQFF
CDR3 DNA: TGCGCCAGCAGCTCTGATCTAGCGTCATACTACAATGAGCAGTTCTTC

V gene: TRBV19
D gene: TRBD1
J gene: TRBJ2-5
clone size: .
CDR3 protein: CASSSGQGNKETQYF
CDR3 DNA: TGTGCCAGTAGTTCCGGACAGGGGAATAAAGAGACCCAGTACTTC

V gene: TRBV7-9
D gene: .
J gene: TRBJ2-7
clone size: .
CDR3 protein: CASSIPGQPNEQYF
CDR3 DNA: TGTGCCAGCAGCATACCGGGACAACCCAACGAGCAGTACTTC

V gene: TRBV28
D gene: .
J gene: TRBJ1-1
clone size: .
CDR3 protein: CASSLGGTNTEAFF
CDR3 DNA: TGTGCCAGCAGTTTAGGGGGAACGAACACTGAAGCTTTCTTT

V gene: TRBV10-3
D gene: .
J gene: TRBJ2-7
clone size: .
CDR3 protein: CAISELGVEGQYF
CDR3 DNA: TGTGCCATCAGTGAGCTAGGGGTTGAAGGGCAGTACTTC

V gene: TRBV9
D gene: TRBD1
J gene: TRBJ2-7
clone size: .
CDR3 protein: CASSERQGLTYEQYF
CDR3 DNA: TGTGCCAGCAGCGAAAGACAGGGGCTCACCTACGAGCAGTACTTC

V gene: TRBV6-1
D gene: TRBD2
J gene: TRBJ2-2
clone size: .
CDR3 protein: CASSEGRLAGGYLRTGELFF
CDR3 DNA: TGTGCCAGCAGTGAGGGGAGACTAGCGGGAGGATACCTTAGGACCGGGGAGCTGTTTTTT

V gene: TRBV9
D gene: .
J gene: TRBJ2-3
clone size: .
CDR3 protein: CASSVVSERGDTQYF
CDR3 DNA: TGTGCCAGCAGCGTAGTGTCAGAGAGAGGGGATACGCAGTATTTT

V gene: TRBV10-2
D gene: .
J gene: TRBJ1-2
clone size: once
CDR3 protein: CASSEGSQRYGYTF
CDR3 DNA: TGCGCCAGCAGTGAGGGCAGCCAACGCTATGGCTACACCTTC

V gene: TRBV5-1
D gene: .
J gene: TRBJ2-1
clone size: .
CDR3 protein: CASSLGGVGGYNEQFF
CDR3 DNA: TGCGCCAGCAGCTTGGGCGGGGTAGGTGGCTACAATGAGCAGTTCTTC

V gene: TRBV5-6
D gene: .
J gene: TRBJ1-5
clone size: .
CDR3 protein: CASSLRQGRQPQHF
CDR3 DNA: TGTGCCAGCAGCTTGAGGCAGGGTAGGCAGCCCCAGCATTTT

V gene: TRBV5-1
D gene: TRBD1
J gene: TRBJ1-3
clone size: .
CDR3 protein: CASSRDRLLGNTIYF
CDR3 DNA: TGCGCCAGCAGCCGGGACAGGCTGCTTGGAAACACCATATATTTT